The text below deals with one T cell receptor (beta chain). The antigen is unknown. The record originates from a study of human T cells and chemical hapten exposure. Whole-study findings and limits: TCRs above 1 in 1000 frequency stayed constant with DPC sensitization.

Described time point: patch test 3, about 24 weeks after DPC sensitization. Noted treatment: therapeutic diphenylcyclopropenone sensitization with weekly scalp DPC. The study extracted total RNA from unfractionated whole blood. TCRdb re-derived calls from the RACE reads in MiXCR, one entry per CDR3 protein. The sample has tens of thousands of distinct CDR3 sequences; roughly 12% are singletons. Per the germline V gene, CDR1 is ENHRY and CDR2 is SYGVKD. The length of the CDR3 is 12 residues. V dropped 9 bases and J dropped 2 bases, with 10 bases sitting between them. Specimen: whole blood, collected in connection with sensitization to the hapten diphenylcyclopropenone (DPC). This chain connects TRBV10-3 to TRBJ1-1; D gene ambiguous. The source is a woman between 40 and 55 years old with alopecia areata. Some clones in this sample may be carry-over from other donors' samples. The CDR3: CAIGPHNTEAFF. The DNA of the CDR3 is TGTGCCATTGGACCCCATAACACTGAAGCTTTCTTT.